The 22 T cell receptor beta chains below were found in one sample sequenced in a study of control samples from healthy donors and cancer patients (TCRdb year 2020). Libraries came from the immunoSEQ multiplex PCR assay. The source is immuneACCESS, and TCRdb retained only in-frame sequences with V and J called. Part of the clones is not carried over; for the studies checked, unresolved V genes explain less than half of this, and the remainder is unexplained. Across this sample there are about 80,000 clones, with 88% seen only once. The top ten clones comprise around 5.7% of the sample. Specimen: blood. These receptors were collected from a woman aged 50 to 65 in good health.

The gene calls are TRBV20-1 and TRBJ2-1; 11 nucleotides align to TRBD2. In germline, CDR1 is DFQATT, CDR2 SNEGSKA (reference sequence). V lost 3 bases and J lost 3; bases outside the gene matches: 13. This CDR3 has 18 residues. The CDR3 coding sequence is TGCAGTGCTAGTCCGCCGTGGGCTAGCGGGGGGAACTACAATGAGCAGTTCTTC. Translation gives CSASPPWASGGNYNEQFF.

The V and J genes are TRBV5-6 and TRBJ2-1, with TRBD2 matching over 13 bases. V lost 3 bases and J lost 3; bases outside the gene matches: 6. Germline V gene lookup returns CDR1 SGHDT and CDR2 YYEEEE. The CDR3 spans 17 residues. CDR3 in amino acids: CASSSRTSGGHYNEQFF. The CDR3 DNA sequence: TGTGCCAGCAGCTCCAGGACTAGCGGGGGACACTACAATGAGCAGTTCTTC.

The CDR3 here is CASSFEGTEAFF. Here the CDR3 DNA reads TGTGCCAGCAGTTTTGAGGGAACTGAAGCTTTCTTT. This chain connects TRBV2 to TRBJ1-1, with D hard to call. The V end lost 5 bases, the J end lost 5 bases, and 9 bases lay between the germline ends. This CDR3 is built from 12 residues. Germline assignment: CDR1 SNHLY and CDR2 FYNNEI.

This chain's CDR3 is CASSVGRGGTEAFF. CDR3 DNA sequence: TGTGCCAGCAGTGTTGGGCGTGGGGGCACTGAAGCTTTCTTT. The chain is built from TRBV2 and TRBJ1-1, with TRBD1 as a possible D gene (5 bases). The germline V gene has CDR1 SNHLY and CDR2 FYNNEI. V lost 4 bases and J 4 bases, leaving 13 bases between the germline ends. The CDR3 runs 14 residues.

The V call is TRBV2, the J call TRBJ2-7; D may match TRBD1 or TRBD2 (6 bases each). Looked up from germline, CDR1 is SNHLY and CDR2 is FYNNEI. This CDR3 has 15 residues. Trimming cost V 7 bases and J 1 base, with 17 bases left between them. The CDR3 bases are TGTGCCAGCACTAATGAGGGGGGAAAGTCCTACGAGCAGTACTTC. This codes for CASTNEGGKSYEQYF.

The gene calls are TRBV12-5 and TRBJ2-7; D is tentatively TRBD1 or TRBD2 (5 bases each). V was trimmed by 1 base and J by 6 bases, leaving 13 bases between them. Germline values: CDR1 LGHNT, CDR2 FRNRAP. This CDR3 has 14 residues. CDR3 bases: TGTGCTAGTGGTTTGGATTCCGGGGCGTCCGAGCAGTACTTC. This translates into CASGLDSGASEQYF.

CDR3 coding DNA: TGCGCCAGCAGTTTACTGCGGGGATCCTACGAGCAGTACTTC. Protein: CASSLLRGSYEQYF. V is TRBV10-2 and J is TRBJ2-7, with D maybe TRBD2 (6 bases). Looked up from germline, CDR1 is WSHSY and CDR2 is SAAADI. Deletions cut 5 bases from V and 1 base from J, with 12 bases between. The CDR3 runs to 14 residues.

The rearrangement links TRBV18 to TRBJ1-4, with D unresolved. In germline, CDR1 is KGHSH, CDR2 LQKENI. V was pared by 3 bases and J by 8 bases, with 7 bases between. The CDR3 is 12 amino acids. The CDR3 nucleotides are TGTGCCAGCTCACCTAACGACGAAAAACTGTTTTTT. This codes for CASSPNDEKLFF.

The chain carries TRBV18 and TRBJ2-3; TRBD1 matches 8 bases. The CDR3 sequence is 15 residues long. V shed 6 bases, J shed 7 bases, and the junction held 12 bases outside the gene matches. Germline lookup yields CDR1 KGHSH and CDR2 LQKENI. The CDR3 coding sequence is TGTGCCAGCTCCCGGGAGAGGCAGGGGGCAAATACGCAGTATTTT. Its translation is CASSRERQGANTQYF.

The chain recombines TRBV11-2 with TRBJ2-4, with D maybe TRBD2 (5 bases). V lost 5 bases to trimming and J lost 4 bases, with 6 bases between them. The CDR3 is made up of 12 amino acids. The germline V gene encodes CDR1 SGHAT and CDR2 FQNNGV. The CDR3 coding sequence is TGTGCCAGCAGCCCGGGGAAAAACATTCAGTACTTC. It codes for CASSPGKNIQYF. Full variable domain (rest looked up from reference TRBV11-2 and TRBJ2-4): EAGVAQSPRYKIIEKRQSVAFWCNPISGHATLYWYQQILGQGPKLLIQFQNNGVVDDSQLPKDRFSAERLKGVDSTLKIQPAKLEDSAVYLCASSPGKNIQYFGAGTRLSVL.

In this sample, this clone turned up once. The V and J genes are TRBV19 and TRBJ2-7, with a possible D match to TRBD2 (5 bases). The CDR3 runs to 14 residues. Trimming stripped 7 bases from V and 7 bases from J, with 20 bases between. Germline CDR1 LNHDA, CDR2 SQIVND (reference sequence). DNA of the CDR3: TGTGCCAGTACCCTCGGGCGGAGAGGAGGTGAGCAGTACTTC. Amino acids: CASTLGRRGGEQYF.

The J gene is TRBJ2-4, the V gene TRBV2, with 10 bases that match TRBD2. CDR1 is SNHLY and CDR2 is FYNNEI in the germline V gene. The J segment lost 0 bases and the V segment lost 2 bases, leaving 4 bases of the junction unmatched. The CDR3 loop spans 17 amino acids. Here the CDR3 reads CASSEQLAGLAKNIQYF. In DNA form, the CDR3 reads TGTGCCAGCAGTGAACAACTAGCGGGGTTAGCCAAAAACATTCAGTACTTC.

The CDR3 sequence is CASGMDRRNTGELFF. For the CDR3, the DNA is TGTGCCAGCGGAATGGACAGGCGGAACACCGGGGAGCTGTTTTTT. The chain recombines TRBV6-5 with TRBJ2-2; TRBD1 matches 7 bases. Looked up from germline, CDR1 is MNHEY and CDR2 is SVGAGI. After removal of 8 bases from V and 1 base from J, the junction contained 7 bases not matched to a gene. The CDR3 extends over 15 amino acids.

This sequence joins TRBV7-9 and TRBJ1-1; 7 positions agree with TRBD1. CDR1 and CDR2 from the germline V gene are SEHNR and FQNEAQ (reference sequence). There are 13 residues in the CDR3. J was trimmed by 10 bases and V by 3 bases; bases with no gene match: 8. The DNA of the CDR3 is TGTGCCAGCAGCTTCATTACAGGGGATCGAGCTTTCTTT. This sequence encodes CASSFITGDRAFF.

V gene TRBV7-2 combines with J gene TRBJ2-7; TRBD2 matches at 11 bases. Germline V gene lookup returns CDR1 SGHTA and CDR2 FQGNSA. The length of the CDR3 is 14 residues. With V trimmed by 8 bases and J by 3 bases, 6 bases remained unmatched. CDR3 coding DNA: TGTGCCAGCGGGGGGACTAGCGGAGTCTACGAGCAGTACTTC. Protein product: CASGGTSGVYEQYF.

This sequence joins TRBV3-1 (or the pseudogene TRBV3-2) and TRBJ1-1, with D tentatively TRBD1 (6 bases). Trimming pared 0 bases from V and 4 bases from J, leaving 9 bases between. The germline V gene encodes CDR1 LGHDT and CDR2 YNNKEL (reference sequence). The CDR3 covers 14 residues. The CDR3 DNA reads TGTGCCAGCAGCCAAGATTTCAGGGGCACTGAAGCTTTCTTT. Translation: CASSQDFRGTEAFF.

The chain links TRBV5-1 to TRBJ1-2; 7 bases line up with TRBD1. The CDR3 runs to 15 residues. Trimming took 3 bases from V and 4 from J; bases not matched to a gene: 9. The V gene's germline CDR1 is SGHRS and CDR2 YFSETQ. The CDR3 DNA reads as TGCGCCAGCAGCTCTACCGGGGACAGAGTCTATGGCTACACCTTC. Protein: CASSSTGDRVYGYTF.

J is TRBJ2-3 and V is TRBV9, with 12 bases that match TRBD2. The germline V gene has CDR1 SGDLS and CDR2 YYNGEE. Germline trimming cut 2 bases from V and 0 bases from J; bases unmatched to any gene: 4. This CDR3 spans 17 amino acids. CDR3 loop: CASSVTSGGASTDTQYF. Written as DNA, the CDR3 is TGTGCCAGCAGCGTGACTAGCGGGGGCGCTAGCACAGATACGCAGTATTTT. The whole variable domain, filled in from reference TRBV9 and TRBJ2-3, reads DSGVTQTPKHLITATGQRVTLRCSPRSGDLSVYWYQQSLDQGLQFLIQYYNGEERAKGNILERFSAQQFPDLHSELNLSSLELGDSALYFCASSVTSGGASTDTQYFGPGTRLTVL.

This chain uses TRBV29-1 with TRBJ2-2; D is undetermined. The CDR3 length is 13 residues. CDR1 is SQVTM, CDR2 ANQGSEA, per germline. The ends were cut back, 7 bases at V and 7 bases at J, with 16 bases in the middle. CDR3 nucleotide sequence: TGCAGCGGCGCCCACCGGAGCGACGGGGAGCTGTTTTTT. It translates to CSGAHRSDGELFF.

The genes are TRBV6-5 and TRBJ1-6; 7 nucleotides line up with TRBD1. Germline lookup yields CDR1 MNHEY and CDR2 SVGAGI. The CDR3 contains 15 residues. The V segment lost 2 bases and the J segment 10 bases; nucleotides outside the gene matches: 8. In nucleotides, the CDR3 is TGTGCCAGCAGTTACCGGGACAGTGGGTCCTCACCCCTCCACTTT. It yields the protein CASSYRDSGSSPLHF.

This clone has more than one count but fewer than ten. The chain is built from TRBV3-1 (or the pseudogene TRBV3-2) and TRBJ1-5; tentative D call: TRBD1 (6 bases). Germline V gives CDR1 LGHDT, CDR2 YNNKEL (reference sequence). V was trimmed by 8 bases and J by 1 base, leaving 12 bases between them. The CDR3 sequence is 14 residues long. CDR3 sequence (DNA): TGTGCCAGCTCGCAGGGGATGAGCAATCAGCCCCAGCATTTT. The encoded protein is CASSQGMSNQPQHF.

The chain links TRBV5-1 to TRBJ2-7; a possible D gene is TRBD1 (6 bases). The CDR3 loop spans 14 amino acids. CDR1 SGHRS and CDR2 YFSETQ come from the germline V gene. The V and J ends lost 4 bases and 6 bases respectively, with 17 bases between them. The CDR3 region is CASSPPTGWGEQYF. CDR3 in DNA: TGCGCCAGCAGCCCCCCGACAGGTTGGGGCGAGCAGTACTTC. Full variable domain (rest looked up from reference TRBV5-1 and TRBJ2-7): KAGVTQTPRYLIKTRGQQVTLSCSPISGHRSVSWYQQTPGQGLQFLFEYFSETQRNKGNFPGRFSGRQFSNSRSEMNVSTLELGDSALYLCASSPPTGWGEQYFGPGTRLTVT.